These T cell receptor beta chains were read from a single sample in a study of T cell responses to AZD1222 COVID-19 vaccine. The assay was immunoSEQ multiplex PCR, and TCRdb's table has in-frame clones only and misses some. The data show approximately 200,000 clones, approximately 90% seen once. The sample was peripheral blood, taken 28 days after the second AZD1222 dose. All receptors come from an adult who received the AZD1222 COVID-19 vaccine. Both conserved end residues are part of each CDR3. A D gene is named only where the DNA matches it firmly. Clone size is not always given. Where it is, it says once, few, many or a class for expanded clones.

clone_size: -
d_call: TRBD2
j_call: TRBJ2-1
v_call: TRBV11-1
cdr3_aa: CATILAGEGNEQFF
cdr3_nt: TGTGCCACCATCCTAGCGGGAGAGGGTAATGAGCAGTTCTTC

clone_size: few
d_call: -
j_call: TRBJ2-7
v_call: TRBV5-8
cdr3_aa: CASSLRQTSSYEQYF
cdr3_nt: TGTGCCAGCAGCTTGCGACAGACGAGCTCCTACGAGCAGTACTTC

clone_size: few
d_call: -
j_call: TRBJ1-4
v_call: TRBV28
cdr3_aa: CASLNRGAKDEKLFF
cdr3_nt: TGTGCCAGCCTCAACCGTGGGGCGAAAGATGAAAAACTGTTTTTT

clone_size: once
d_call: -
j_call: TRBJ1-2
v_call: TRBV6-2/TRBV6-3
cdr3_aa: CASSYTDSYGYTF
cdr3_nt: TGTGCCAGCAGTTACACCGATAGCTATGGCTACACCTTC

clone_size: once
d_call: -
j_call: TRBJ2-2
v_call: TRBV24-1
cdr3_aa: CATRQATNTGELFF
cdr3_nt: TGTGCCACCAGACAGGCTACGAACACCGGGGAGCTGTTTTTT

clone_size: -
d_call: -
j_call: TRBJ1-4
v_call: TRBV18
cdr3_aa: CASSPDRNEKLFF
cdr3_nt: TGTGCCAGCTCTCCCGACAGGAACGAAAAACTGTTTTTT

clone_size: -
d_call: TRBD1
j_call: TRBJ1-2
v_call: TRBV7-8
cdr3_aa: CASSLGGWQGVSGYTF
cdr3_nt: TGTGCCAGCAGCTTAGGTGGTTGGCAGGGGGTTAGTGGCTACACCTTC

clone_size: -
d_call: -
j_call: TRBJ1-3
v_call: TRBV5-1
cdr3_aa: CASSLSGGDGNTIYF
cdr3_nt: TGCGCCAGCAGCTTGTCCGGAGGGGATGGAAACACCATATATTTT

clone_size: -
d_call: TRBD2
j_call: TRBJ2-2
v_call: TRBV4-1
cdr3_aa: CASSQGLAGTGELFF
cdr3_nt: TGCGCCAGCAGCCAAGGACTAGCGGGCACCGGGGAGCTGTTTTTT

clone_size: -
d_call: -
j_call: TRBJ2-2
v_call: TRBV5-6
cdr3_aa: CASSSLGLPGNTGELFF
cdr3_nt: TGTGCCAGCAGCTCTCTGGGGCTTCCAGGGAACACCGGGGAGCTGTTTTTT

clone_size: -
d_call: -
j_call: TRBJ1-2
v_call: TRBV18
cdr3_aa: CASSPLVPSSYGYTF
cdr3_nt: TGTGCCAGCTCACCATTGGTCCCCTCCAGCTATGGCTACACCTTC

clone_size: -
d_call: TRBD1
j_call: TRBJ1-2
v_call: TRBV5-1
cdr3_aa: CASSLAETGADGYTF
cdr3_nt: TGCGCCAGCAGCTTGGCCGAGACAGGGGCAGATGGCTACACCTTC

clone_size: -
d_call: TRBD2
j_call: TRBJ2-3
v_call: TRBV6-4
cdr3_aa: CASSVLAGIGDTQYF
cdr3_nt: TGTGCCAGCAGTGTTCTAGCGGGGATTGGAGATACGCAGTATTTT

clone_size: -
d_call: -
j_call: TRBJ2-1
v_call: TRBV9
cdr3_aa: CASSPAVQRVGGGIFYNEQFF
cdr3_nt: TGTGCCAGCAGCCCCGCCGTCCAGCGTGTAGGGGGCGGGATATTTTACAATGAGCAGTTCTTC

clone_size: -
d_call: TRBD1
j_call: TRBJ2-7
v_call: TRBV28
cdr3_aa: CASSYPGTGLKSSYEQYF
cdr3_nt: TGTGCCAGCAGCTACCCCGGGACAGGGCTCAAATCGTCGTACGAGCAGTACTTC

clone_size: -
d_call: -
j_call: TRBJ2-7
v_call: TRBV12-5
cdr3_aa: CASGWRQDPYEQYF
cdr3_nt: TGTGCTAGTGGTTGGAGACAGGACCCCTACGAGCAGTACTTC

clone_size: -
d_call: -
j_call: TRBJ1-3
v_call: TRBV11-3
cdr3_aa: CASSPRGAIGNTIYF
cdr3_nt: TGTGCCAGCAGCCCTCGGGGGGCAATCGGAAACACCATATATTTT

clone_size: -
d_call: -
j_call: TRBJ2-5
v_call: TRBV18
cdr3_aa: CASSPEQPLAQYF
cdr3_nt: TGTGCCAGCTCACCTGAACAGCCCTTGGCCCAGTACTTC